The rows below give T cell receptor beta chains drawn from one sample of a study of cytomegalovirus exposure and HLA in healthy donors. Profiled with immunoSEQ multiplex PCR; TCRdb holds only in-frame clones, not every one. The repertoire consists of approximately 250,000 clones, with roughly 73% occurring once and the leading ten covering approximately 0.47%. The sample taken for sequencing was PBMCs. Receptor source: a boy younger than 18 in good health and CMV-seronegative. CDR3s include the opening cysteine and the closing phenylalanine or tryptophan. The order of the fields is V gene, J gene, D gene, clone size, CDR3 DNA, CDR3 protein. A D gene is named only where the DNA matches it firmly. Clone size, where shown, is once, few, many, or a class for clones that have expanded.

TRBV5-4	TRBJ2-1	TRBD2	NA	TGTGCCAGCAGCTTGGGAGGGCTAGCGGGGTCCTCCTACAATGAGCAGTTCTTC	CASSLGGLAGSSYNEQFF
TRBV18	TRBJ1-5	NA	few	TGTGCCAGCTCACCAGGCGGGCCCTATAGCAATCAGCCCCAGCATTTT	CASSPGGPYSNQPQHF
TRBV6-4	TRBJ2-1	TRBD2	NA	TGTGCCAGCAGGAAGACTAGCGGGCGCTCCTACAATGAGCAGTTCTTC	CASRKTSGRSYNEQFF
TRBV6-5	TRBJ1-3	NA	NA	TGTGCCAGCAGTCCCGACCCCGCGGCGGGAAACACCATATATTTT	CASSPDPAAGNTIYF
TRBV7-6	TRBJ1-2	TRBD1	NA	TGTGCCAGCAGCTTAGCTAAACCATTCGGACAGGGGAATGGCTACACCTTC	CASSLAKPFGQGNGYTF
TRBV7-8	TRBJ2-7	TRBD1	NA	TGTGCCAGCAGCTTAGTTGTGGGACAGGGTATCTACGAGCAGTACTTC	CASSLVVGQGIYEQYF
TRBV6-1	TRBJ1-1	TRBD1	NA	TGTGCCAGCAGTGGGCGACAGGGAGAAACTGAAGCTTTCTTT	CASSGRQGETEAFF
TRBV6-9	TRBJ1-1	TRBD1	NA	TGTGCCAGCAGTCACCGGGAGACAGGGAGTGATACGGCGGACACTGAAGCTTTCTTT	CASSHRETGSDTADTEAFF
TRBV10-3	TRBJ2-7	TRBD1	NA	TGTGCCATCAGTCCCCGGGACAGTCCCTACGAGCAGTACTTC	CAISPRDSPYEQYF
TRBV13	TRBJ1-2	TRBD1	NA	TGTGCCAGCAGCCGGGACAGAAACTATGGCTACACCTTC	CASSRDRNYGYTF
TRBV19	TRBJ1-3	NA	NA	TGTGCCAGTAGTATCGCGGGTTACTCTGGAAACACCATATATTTT	CASSIAGYSGNTIYF
TRBV9	TRBJ1-1	NA	NA	TGTGCCAGCAGCGTAGGGGGGGACACTGAAGCTTTCTTT	CASSVGGDTEAFF
TRBV5-1	TRBJ2-7	TRBD2	NA	TGCGCCAGCAGCTTAACTAGCGGGAAAAACGAGCAGTACTTC	CASSLTSGKNEQYF
TRBV29-1	TRBJ2-1	NA	NA	TGCAGCGTTGAACTTAGCGTTTCTTCCTACAATGAGCAGTTCTTC	CSVELSVSSYNEQFF
TRBV2	TRBJ2-5	TRBD2	NA	TGTGCCAGCACTCTGGGGGGGGGATTCGAGACCCAGTACTTC	CASTLGGGFETQYF
TRBV7-9	TRBJ1-2	NA	NA	TGTGCCAGCAGCTTAGGAAGACAGCGTGGCTACACCTTC	CASSLGRQRGYTF
TRBV4-1	TRBJ2-7	TRBD2	NA	TGCGCCAGCAGCCAAGGACTAGCGGGGACTTACGAGCAGTACTTC	CASSQGLAGTYEQYF
TRBV28	TRBJ2-3	TRBD2	once	TGTGCCAGCACCCCAGCGGGGCTACTTAGCACAGATACGCAGTATTTT	CASTPAGLLSTDTQYF
TRBV7-9	TRBJ2-1	TRBD2	few	TGTGCCAGCAGGCCCGGGACTAGGGGCTACAATGAGCAGTTCTTC	CASRPGTRGYNEQFF
TRBV6-5	TRBJ1-2	TRBD1	NA	TGTGCCAGCAGGCCGGGACAGGGTGGCTATGGCTACACCTTC	CASRPGQGGYGYTF
TRBV5-1	TRBJ2-3	TRBD2	NA	TGCGCCAGCAGCTTGCAGGGTAGCGGGGTCACAGATACGCAGTATTTT	CASSLQGSGVTDTQYF
TRBV19	TRBJ1-1	TRBD1	NA	TGTGCCAGTAAAATTCTCCGGGACAGGGGTACTGAAGCTTTCTTT	CASKILRDRGTEAFF
TRBV2	TRBJ1-3	TRBD1	NA	TGTGCCAGCAGCGTAGGGGGGACAGGAGGAAACACCATATATTTT	CASSVGGTGGNTIYF
TRBV25-1	TRBJ1-2	NA	NA	TGTGCCAGCAGTGACGTTGGGCAGTCATTGTCCTACACCTTC	CASSDVGQSLSYTF
TRBV28	TRBJ2-7	TRBD2	NA	TGTGCCAGCAGCTTAACTACTAGCGTAACCTACGAGCAGTACTTC	CASSLTTSVTYEQYF
TRBV29-1	TRBJ1-1	NA	NA	TGCAGCGTTGAAGCCTCGGGAGGACGTACTGAAGCTTTCTTT	CSVEASGGRTEAFF
TRBV4-2	TRBJ1-2	NA	NA	TGTGCCAGCAGCCAAGATCGGGTAGGGGACTATGGCTACACCTTC	CASSQDRVGDYGYTF
TRBV10-3	TRBJ1-2	TRBD1	NA	TGTGCCATCAGCGGGGGACAGGGTGGCGGCTACACCTTC	CAISGGQGGGYTF
TRBV4-1	TRBJ2-7	NA	NA	TGCGCCAGCAGCCAAGATCATGTCAGGGACTACGAGCAGTACTTC	CASSQDHVRDYEQYF
TRBV5-1	TRBJ2-2	NA	NA	TGCGCCAGCAGCCCTCGGACTGAGAACACCGGGGAGCTGTTTTTT	CASSPRTENTGELFF
TRBV7-9	TRBJ2-4	TRBD2	NA	TGTGCCACCGCACCGGGACTAGCGGGGGATGCCAAAAACATTCAGTACTTC	CATAPGLAGDAKNIQYF
TRBV6-1	TRBJ1-5	TRBD1	once	TGTGCCAGCAGTGGGCCGGGACAGTATCAGCCCCAGCATTTT	CASSGPGQYQPQHF
TRBV4-2	TRBJ1-6	NA	NA	TGTGCCAGCAGCCAAGAGGCACACCTTCGGGTAGCCCTCCACTTT	CASSQEAHLRVALHF
TRBV2	TRBJ2-2	TRBD1	once	TGTGCCAGCAGACGGGACAGGGGGCTCACCGGGGAGCTGTTTTTT	CASRRDRGLTGELFF
TRBV7-3	TRBJ2-6	NA	NA	TGTGCCAGCAGCTTAGTACAGAACTCTGGGGCCAACGTCCTGACTTTC	CASSLVQNSGANVLTF
TRBV7-2	TRBJ2-5	TRBD2	NA	TGTGCCAGCAGCCAAAAGCGGGGGGGCGCGGAGACCCAGTACTTC	CASSQKRGGAETQYF
TRBV11-2	TRBJ1-5	NA	NA	TGTGCCAGCAGTTCAAGCCCCGGTTTGCAGCCCCAGCATTTT	CASSSSPGLQPQHF
TRBV5-1	TRBJ1-1	TRBD1	NA	TGCGCCAGCAGCTCACGACCCGGGACAGGGGGCTTTGACACTGAAGCTTTCTTT	CASSSRPGTGGFDTEAFF
TRBV7-7	TRBJ2-5	TRBD2	NA	TGTGCTAGCAGCTTCGGACTAGTGGAGACCCAGTACTTC	CASSFGLVETQYF
TRBV1	TRBJ2-7	NA	NA	TGCACCAGCAGCCAAGCAGGGAAAGAGCAGTACTTC	CTSSQAGKEQYF
TRBV5-4	TRBJ2-1	NA	once	TGTGCCAGCATCGGAGTAAATGAGCAGTTCTTC	CASIGVNEQFF
TRBV19	TRBJ2-7	NA	NA	TGTGCCAGTAGCGGACAGAACTACGAGCAGTACTTC	CASSGQNYEQYF
TRBV5-1	TRBJ2-5	TRBD2	NA	TGCGCCAGCAGCTTGTTCCAGCGGGGGCACCAAGAGACCCAGTACTTC	CASSLFQRGHQETQYF